This T cell receptor beta chain was found in a study of blood T cell repertoires in COVID-19. TCRdb's copy holds only in-frame clones and misses some; the assay was immunoSEQ multiplex PCR. The data hold about 57,000 clones, with around 92% observed a single time. Germline loops: CDR1 SGHAT, CDR2 FQNNGV. This CDR3 contains 15 residues. With V trimmed by 0 bases and J by 6 bases, 2 bases remained unmatched. Sequencing was done on a sample of peripheral blood. V and J are TRBV11-2 and TRBJ1-5; 10 nucleotides line up with TRBD1. The TCR comes from a man between 60 and 75 years old with acute or convalescent COVID-19. Here the CDR3 reads CASSLEGDRGQPQHF. DNA of the CDR3: TGTGCCAGCAGCTTAGAGGGGGACAGGGGTCAGCCCCAGCATTTT.